This TCR beta chain was documented in a study of cytomegalovirus exposure and HLA in healthy donors. PCR was performed using 60 Vbeta and 13 Jbeta primers. The table came from immunoSEQ multiplex PCR; TCRdb's copy has only in-frame clones and leaves some out. This repertoire shows about 140,000 clones, more than 75% found once; its top ten account for approximately 4%. Healthy bone marrow donors made up the donor group. The trim removed 4 bases at V and 7 bases at J, leaving 15 bases unmatched. Germline V gene lookup returns CDR1 SEHNR and CDR2 FQNEAQ (reference sequence). The CDR3 contains 17 residues.

The rearrangement uses TRBV7-9 and TRBJ2-7; 11 nucleotides match TRBD2. Sequenced sample: PBMCs. The sequence was obtained from a man between 18 and 29 years old in good health and CMV-seronegative. Here the CDR3 reads CASSSINVAGGPGEQYF. The CDR3 DNA follows: TGTGCCAGCAGCTCAATCAATGTAGCGGGAGGGCCGGGAGAGCAGTACTTC.